A selection of T cell receptor beta chains follows, all from one sample in a study of blood T cells in healthy people across ages. TCRdb re-called the 5' RACE reads through MiXCR, storing one row per CDR3 protein. The sample has hundreds of thousands of distinct CDR3 sequences; roughly half are singletons. The sequenced material came from blood. These receptors came from a woman older than 75 in good health. Each CDR3 is given with its conserved first and last residue. The D gene is left open where the match is weak. The listing skips clone size in some rows; elsewhere it reads once, few, many or a size class.

D: TRBD1; J: TRBJ1-2; V: TRBV10-3; size: -; CDR3: CAAGQSSNYGYTF; DNA: TGTGCCGCGGGACAGAGCTCTAACTATGGCTACACCTTC
D: -; J: TRBJ2-5; V: TRBV20-1; size: -; CDR3: CSARDRGADRLETQYF; DNA: TGCAGTGCTAGAGATCGAGGCGCAGACCGCCTAGAGACCCAGTACTTC
D: -; J: TRBJ1-2; V: TRBV12-3/TRBV12-4; size: -; CDR3: CASTVRREIAGYTF; DNA: TGTGCCAGCACCGTAAGAAGGGAAATTGCTGGCTACACCTTC
D: TRBD2; J: TRBJ2-5; V: TRBV20-1; size: many; CDR3: CSATGTSDQETQYF; DNA: TGCAGTGCCACCGGGACTAGCGACCAAGAGACCCAGTACTTC
D: -; J: TRBJ2-5; V: TRBV3-1; size: many; CDR3: CASSQVETQYF; DNA: TGTGCCAGCAGCCAAGTGGAGACCCAGTACTTC
D: TRBD1; J: TRBJ1-6; V: TRBV7-2; size: -; CDR3: CASSPGTGVSPLHF; DNA: TGTGCCAGCAGCCCCGGGACAGGGGTATCACCCCTCCACTTT
D: TRBD2; J: TRBJ2-1; V: TRBV2; size: -; CDR3: CASVWGGTRTGSYNEQFF; DNA: TGTGCCAGCGTATGGGGGGGGACCCGGACGGGCTCCTACAATGAGCAGTTCTTC
D: TRBD1; J: TRBJ2-5; V: TRBV5-1; size: -; CDR3: CASSAQGGGVEETQYF; DNA: TGCGCCAGCAGCGCTCAAGGGGGCGGAGTGGAAGAGACCCAGTACTTC
D: -; J: TRBJ2-3; V: TRBV24-1; size: -; CDR3: CATSDPGAGIDTQYF; DNA: TGTGCCACCAGTGACCCAGGGGCGGGAATAGATACGCAGTATTTT
D: -; J: TRBJ2-7; V: TRBV15; size: many; CDR3: CATSRGLAGVGILQYF; DNA: TGTGCCACCAGCAGAGGACTAGCAGGGGTCGGGATTCTACAGTACTTC
D: -; J: TRBJ2-1; V: TRBV6-2/TRBV6-3; size: many; CDR3: CASSFGNGYNEQFF; DNA: -
D: -; J: TRBJ1-2; V: TRBV20-1; size: -; CDR3: CSPSQGEIGYTF; DNA: TGCAGCCCTAGCCAGGGAGAAATTGGCTACACCTTC
D: TRBD1; J: TRBJ2-5; V: TRBV11-3; size: -; CDR3: CTSSPGTGAQETQYF; DNA: TGTACCAGCAGCCCCGGGACAGGGGCCCAAGAGACCCAGTACTTC
D: TRBD1; J: TRBJ2-5; V: TRBV6-6; size: once; CDR3: CASTLGQAGETQYF; DNA: TGTGCCAGCACCCTCGGACAGGCTGGCGAGACCCAGTACTTC